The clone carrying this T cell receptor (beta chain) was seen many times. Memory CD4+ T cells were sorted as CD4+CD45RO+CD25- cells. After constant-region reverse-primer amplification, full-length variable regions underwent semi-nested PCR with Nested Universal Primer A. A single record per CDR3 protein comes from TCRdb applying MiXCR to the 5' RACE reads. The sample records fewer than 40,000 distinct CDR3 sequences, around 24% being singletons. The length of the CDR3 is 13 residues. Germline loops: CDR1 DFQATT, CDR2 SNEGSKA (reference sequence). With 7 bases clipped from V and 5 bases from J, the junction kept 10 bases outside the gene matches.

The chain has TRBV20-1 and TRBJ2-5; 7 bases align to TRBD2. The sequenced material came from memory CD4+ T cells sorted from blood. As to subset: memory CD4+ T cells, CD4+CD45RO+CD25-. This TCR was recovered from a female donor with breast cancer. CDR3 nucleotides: TGCAGTGGAACGCGGGGGACTGGGGAGACCCAGTACTTC. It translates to CSGTRGTGETQYF.